The 20 T cell receptor beta chains below come from one sample, sequenced in a study of T cells in localized non-small cell lung cancer. Measured with immunoSEQ multiplex PCR; TCRdb has only the in-frame clones, and not every one. The table includes around 20,000 clones, about 89% detected once. Sequencing used peripheral blood, obtained before any cancer treatment. These receptors were obtained from a woman aged 40-69 years with stage I lung adenocarcinoma.

The gene calls are TRBV7-9 and TRBJ1-1; weak D call: TRBD1 (6 bases). Trimming took off 5 bases at V and 2 bases at J, with 9 bases between the two ends. The CDR3 length is 13 residues. Germline V CDR1 and CDR2: SEHNR, FQNEAQ (reference sequence). The CDR3 is CASSGGGNTEAFF. CDR3 bases: TGTGCCAGCAGCGGAGGGGGAAACACTGAAGCTTTCTTT.

The rearrangement uses TRBV28 and TRBJ1-2, with 9 bases matching TRBD1. With 6 bases clipped from V and 2 bases from J, the junction kept 10 bases outside the gene matches. This CDR3 is 16 amino acids long. Looked up from germline, CDR1 is MDHEN and CDR2 is SYDVKM. DNA of the CDR3: TGTGCCAGCAGGAACCCGGGACAGGGCATAAACTATGGCTACACCTTC. It translates to CASRNPGQGINYGYTF.

The chain carries TRBV4-1 and TRBJ1-3, with D unresolved. Germline CDR1 is MGHRA and CDR2 is YSYEKL. The ends were cut back, 5 bases at V and 0 bases at J, with 11 bases in the middle. The CDR3 runs to 15 residues. Written as DNA, the CDR3 is TGCGCCAGCAGCTACCAATTGAGCTCTGGAAACACCATATATTTT. Encoded protein: CASSYQLSSGNTIYF.

The chain links TRBV7-2 to TRBJ1-2; 7 nucleotides match TRBD1. Germline V lookup: CDR1 SGHTA, CDR2 FQGNSA. The CDR3 totals 14 residues. V lost 5 bases, J lost 4 bases, and 7 bases stayed unmatched. The CDR3 DNA is TGTGCCAGCAGCCCTCAGACAGGGAGCTATGGCTACACCTTC. It translates to CASSPQTGSYGYTF. The whole variable domain, filled in from reference TRBV7-2 and TRBJ1-2, reads GAGVSQSPSNKVTEKGKDVELRCDPISGHTALYWYRQSLGQGLEFLIYFQGNSAPDKSGLPSDRFSAERTGGSVSTLTIQRTQQEDSAVYLCASSPQTGSYGYTFGSGTRLTVV.

The genes are TRBV7-2 and TRBJ2-6; no clear D. This CDR3 spans 16 amino acids. CDR1 and CDR2 from the germline V gene are SGHTA and FQGNSA. The V and J ends lost 1 base and 1 base respectively, with 8 bases between them. Here the CDR3 DNA reads TGTGCCAGCAGCTTAGTTGCGGCTTCTGGGGCCAACGTCCTGACTTTC. Amino acid sequence: CASSLVAASGANVLTF.

This chain joins TRBV4-2 and TRBJ1-6; D is unresolved. Trimming shortened V by 0 bases and J by 15 bases, and 15 bases separated the two germline ends. Germline-derived CDR1 and CDR2 are LGHNA and YNFKEQ. This CDR3 comprises 14 residues. The CDR3 sequence: CASSQDLEQPLLHF. CDR3 DNA: TGTGCCAGCAGCCAAGATTTAGAACAGCCCCTCCTCCACTTT.

In this sample, this clone turned up once. V is TRBV28 and J is TRBJ1-2, with TRBD1 matching over 10 bases. The germline V gene encodes CDR1 MDHEN and CDR2 SYDVKM. The V and J ends lost 2 bases and 6 bases, in that order; junction bases with no gene match: 0. This CDR3 is 13 amino acids long. The CDR3 DNA follows: TGTGCCAGCAGTTTAGGGACAGGGGATGGCTACACCTTC. It is translated as CASSLGTGDGYTF.

This clone was counted once. The chain links TRBV29-1 to TRBJ2-7; D possibly corresponds to TRBD1 (5 bases). The CDR3 extends over 12 amino acids. Germline V gene sequence: CDR1 SQVTM, CDR2 ANQGSEA. V dropped 4 bases and J dropped 2 bases, with 9 bases sitting between them. The CDR3 loop reads CSVGDRTYEQYF. CDR3 nucleotide sequence: TGCAGCGTTGGCGACAGAACCTACGAGCAGTACTTC.

V and J are TRBV19 and TRBJ2-3; D gene uncertain. The ends were cut back, 7 bases at V and 1 base at J, with 9 bases in the middle. In germline, CDR1 is LNHDA, CDR2 SQIVND (reference sequence). The CDR3 is made up of 13 amino acids. This CDR3 reads CASTASRTDTQYF. The CDR3 bases are TGTGCCAGTACCGCAAGCCGCACAGATACGCAGTATTTT.

The chain links TRBV7-2 to TRBJ1-5, with TRBD1 matching 7 bases. The CDR3 totals 16 residues. Germline-derived CDR1 and CDR2 are SGHTA and FQGNSA. V was pared by 2 bases and J by 5 bases, with 9 bases of the junction left unmatched. CDR3 residues: CASSLNAGTADQPQHF. The DNA of the CDR3 is TGTGCCAGCAGCTTAAATGCCGGGACAGCCGATCAGCCCCAGCATTTT.

The gene calls are TRBV27 and TRBJ2-7; D might be TRBD2 (6 bases). Germline V lookup: CDR1 MNHEY, CDR2 SMNVEV (reference sequence). This CDR3 region has 15 residues. The V and J ends lost 4 bases and 2 bases respectively, with 15 bases between them. In nucleotides, the CDR3 is TGTGCCAGCAGTTCACCGGGACTGAGAGCCTACGAGCAGTACTTC. It specifies CASSSPGLRAYEQYF.

This chain uses TRBV5-4 with TRBJ1-3; D is undetermined. The CDR3 sequence is 14 residues long. Germline V CDR1 and CDR2: SGHNT, YYREEE (reference sequence). Trimming stripped 4 bases from V and 1 base from J, with 9 bases between. Here the CDR3 reads CASSNKESGNTIYF. CDR3 nucleotides: TGTGCCAGCAGCAATAAGGAATCTGGAAACACCATATATTTT.

The chain is built from TRBV27 and TRBJ2-7, with no clear D. The germline CDR1 and CDR2 sequences are MNHEY and SMNVEV (reference sequence). V was pared by 0 bases and J by 2 bases, with 8 bases between. The CDR3 is made up of 14 amino acids. The CDR3 DNA reads TGTGCCAGCAGTTTATCGCCTGTGGCCTACGAGCAGTACTTC. Encoded protein: CASSLSPVAYEQYF.

V usage is TRBV4-2 and J usage is TRBJ2-2; TRBD1 matches 8 bases. The CDR3 is made up of 15 amino acids. The germline gives CDR1 LGHNA, CDR2 YNFKEQ. The junction had 8 bases not matched to a gene; V was cut back by 8 bases and J by 3 bases. CDR3 in amino acids: CASSPGTGYTGELFF. Here the CDR3 DNA reads TGTGCCAGCTCCCCCGGGACAGGATACACCGGGGAGCTGTTTTTT.

This clone appeared a single time. This rearrangement joins TRBV5-4 to TRBJ2-1, with D possibly TRBD1 on 6 matching bases. Germline V CDR1 and CDR2: SGHNT, YYREEE (reference sequence). V was shortened by 6 bases and J by 0 bases, with 16 bases between the two germline ends. CDR3 length: 16 residues. CDR3 residues: CASNPLGGSSYNEQFF. The CDR3 nucleotides are TGTGCCAGCAACCCATTAGGGGGAAGCTCCTACAATGAGCAGTTCTTC.

In DNA, the CDR3 is TGTGCCAGCTCACCTCGGACAGGGCGAGAGACCCAGTACTTC. Protein sequence: CASSPRTGRETQYF. This sequence joins TRBV18 and TRBJ2-5, with TRBD1 matching 8 bases. CDR1 and CDR2 (germline): KGHSH, LQKENI. The CDR3 sequence is 14 residues long. Trimming took 3 bases from V and 4 from J; bases not matched to a gene: 4.

The chain uses TRBV19 and TRBJ2-5, with TRBD1 matching 7 bases. Germline V CDR1 and CDR2: LNHDA, SQIVND (reference sequence). V dropped 8 bases and J dropped 9; count of bases not matched to a gene: 12. This CDR3 region has 13 residues. This CDR3 reads CASGNRGQPAQYF. Written as DNA, the CDR3 is TGTGCCAGTGGAAACAGGGGCCAGCCGGCCCAGTACTTC.

The V and J genes are TRBV28 and TRBJ1-5; possibly TRBD1 for D (6 bases). The germline V and J ends were trimmed by 5 bases and 1 base, with 15 bases remaining between them. From germline, CDR1 is MDHEN and CDR2 SYDVKM. CDR3 size: 16 residues. The CDR3 bases are TGTGCCAGCAGTCCCAGGGGCGGGGGGAGCAATCAGCCCCAGCATTTT. As protein: CASSPRGGGSNQPQHF.

The chain uses TRBV6-6 and TRBJ1-5; unclear D gene. The CDR3 is 15 residues long. Germline V gene sequence: CDR1 MNHNY, CDR2 SVGAGI (reference sequence). V lost 2 bases and J 4 bases, leaving 12 bases between the germline ends. The chain's CDR3 is CASSYRRQENQPQHF. The CDR3 DNA is TGTGCCAGCAGTTACCGGCGGCAGGAAAATCAGCCCCAGCATTTT.

V and J are TRBV18 and TRBJ2-1, with D perhaps given as TRBD1 or TRBD2 (6 bases each). The germline CDR1 and CDR2 sequences are KGHSH and LQKENI. V was trimmed by 8 bases and J by 10 bases, leaving 21 bases between them. This CDR3 spans 14 amino acids. CDR3 sequence (DNA): TGTGCCAGCCGGAGGGGGTCAGGGACAACAGAGCAGTTCTTC. The encoded protein is CASRRGSGTTEQFF.